The clone carrying this T cell receptor beta chain was seen a few times. No antigen is known for it. This specimen belongs to a study of blood T cells in healthy people across ages. Study-wide context: Template switching picked up about one barcoded beta molecule for each two T cells.

It was with a sample-barcoded 5' primer and a J-beta primer mix that a second PCR of roughly 7 to 11 cycles was run. Each CDR3 protein is one row after TCRdb ran MiXCR on the 5' RACE reads. The repertoire holds more than 1.4 million distinct CDR3 sequences, with approximately 40% as singletons. Study results and caveats: The long-lived group displayed more naive CD4+ cells, plus higher diversity, than the aged donors did.

From germline, CDR1 is MGHRA and CDR2 YSYEKL. The length of the CDR3 is 16 residues. After removal of 4 bases from V and 8 bases from J, the junction contained 14 bases not matched to a gene. The sequenced sample consisted of blood. The receptor's source is a woman aged 18-29 years in good health. This chain links TRBV4-1 with TRBJ2-1; TRBD2 agrees at 7 bases. The CDR3 DNA is TGCGCCAGCAGCCCTAAACTAGCGACGGGAGGAGATGAGCAGTTCTTC. It codes for CASSPKLATGGDEQFF.